Below are 21 T cell receptor beta chains sequenced from a single sample in a study of shared clonotypes between healthy human individuals. Naive CD8 cells lacked CD45RO and underwent positive selection for CCR7, leaving out terminally differentiated effector memory CD45RA+ cells. Some clones are missing from TCRdb's copy, which holds only in-frame ones; the method was immunoSEQ multiplex PCR. The top ten clones hold roughly 1% of a sample with 2 million to 2.5 million clones, about 95% of them seen once. The sequenced material came from naive CD8+ T cells sorted from blood. The receptors were sampled from a man in his late teens or twenties in good health.

For this clone: Other DNA sequences within the sample encode an identical CDR3. This chain connects TRBV27 to TRBJ1-1; 9 positions match TRBD1. Trimming removed 5 bases from V and 2 bases from J; junction bases left unmatched: 3. The CDR3 has 14 amino acids. The germline V gene has CDR1 MNHEY and CDR2 SMNVEV (reference sequence). DNA of the CDR3: TGTGCCAGCAGTCCGGGACAGGGTAACACTGAAGCTTTCTTT. Residues: CASSPGQGNTEAFF.

The gene calls are TRBV10-3 and TRBJ2-7, with D maybe TRBD1 (6 bases). Between the trimmed V and J ends, which lost 4 bases and 2 bases, there was a span of 18 bases. CDR3 size: 16 residues. Germline V gene lookup returns CDR1 ENHRY and CDR2 SYGVKD. Here the CDR3 reads CAISGMGAGDPYEQYF. DNA of the CDR3: TGTGCCATCAGTGGGATGGGGGCAGGGGATCCCTACGAGCAGTACTTC.

This clone was detected once. The chain is built from TRBV14 and TRBJ1-5; D gene ambiguous. Per the germline V gene, CDR1 is SGHDN and CDR2 is FVKESK. CDR3 size: 13 residues. The V end was cut by 1 base, the J end by 4 bases, with 5 bases between. The CDR3 DNA reads as TGTGCCAGCAGCCAAGGGCAGAATCAGCCCCAGCATTTT. It codes for CASSQGQNQPQHF.

This sequence joins TRBV14 and TRBJ1-1, with D perhaps matching TRBD1 (5 bases). This CDR3 has 13 residues. V lost 3 bases and J lost 5, with 10 bases in between. Germline CDR1 and CDR2: SGHDN and FVKESK. The CDR3 protein is CASSHWGGTEAFF. In DNA, the CDR3 is TGTGCCAGCAGCCATTGGGGGGGAACTGAAGCTTTCTTT.

The rearrangement uses TRBV25-1 and TRBJ1-2; D unresolved. CDR1 and CDR2 from the germline V gene are MGHDK and SYGVNS. Trimming took 2 bases from V and 4 from J, leaving 11 bases between them. The length of the CDR3 is 14 residues. In DNA, the CDR3 is TGTGCCAGCAGTGAAGAAGGGTTGTTCTATGGCTACACCTTC. Translating it yields CASSEEGLFYGYTF.

The rearrangement joins TRBV5-4 to TRBJ2-5; D tentatively fits TRBD1 or TRBD2 (6 bases each). The CDR3 is 15 amino acids. V dropped 4 bases and J dropped 5 bases, with 18 bases sitting between them. The V gene's germline CDR1 is SGHNT and CDR2 YYREEE (reference sequence). The CDR3 protein is CASSKEGGPGETQYF. Written as DNA, the CDR3 is TGTGCCAGCAGCAAAGAGGGGGGCCCCGGGGAGACCCAGTACTTC.

The chain has TRBV30 and TRBJ2-7; TRBD1 aligns across 7 bases. Germline CDR1 GTSNPN, CDR2 SVGIG (reference sequence). The CDR3 has 13 amino acids. Trimming cost V 1 base and J 4 bases; bases outside gene matches: 4. DNA for the CDR3: TGTGCCTGGAGTGCAGGGACAGATTACGAGCAGTACTTC. It is translated as CAWSAGTDYEQYF. Together with reference TRBV30 and TRBJ2-7, the CDR3 gives the full variable domain: SQTIHQWPATLVQPVGSPLSLECTVEGTSNPNLYWYRQAAGRGLQLLFYSVGIGQISSEVPQNLSASRPQDRQFILSSKKLLLSDSGFYLCAWSAGTDYEQYFGPGTRLTVT.

The CDR3 DNA reads TGTGCCAGCAGCCATGCTTTCGGGTACGAGCAGTTCTTC. The encoded protein is CASSHAFGYEQFF. The V gene is TRBV11-2, the J gene TRBJ2-1; D is uncertain. V was shortened by 5 bases and J by 10 bases, with 15 bases between the two germline ends. This CDR3 has 13 amino acids. Germline V gene data show CDR1 as SGHAT and CDR2 as FQNNGV. Combining the CDR3 with reference TRBV11-2 and TRBJ2-1 gives the whole variable domain EAGVAQSPRYKIIEKRQSVAFWCNPISGHATLYWYQQILGQGPKLLIQFQNNGVVDDSQLPKDRFSAERLKGVDSTLKIQPAKLEDSAVYLCASSHAFGYEQFFGPGTRLTVL.

This clone was recorded only once. The same CDR3 also results from other DNA sequences found in this sample. The chain couples TRBV2 to TRBJ2-7; D gene ambiguous. The V gene's germline CDR1 is SNHLY and CDR2 FYNNEI. The CDR3 length is 12 residues. V lost 4 bases to trimming and J lost 1 base, with 5 bases between them. The CDR3 DNA follows: TGTGCCAGCAGTGGCAGGTCCTACGAGCAGTACTTC. Translating it yields CASSGRSYEQYF. The full variable domain, completed using reference TRBV2 and TRBJ2-7, is EPEVTQTPSHQVTQMGQEVILRCVPISNHLYFYWYRQILGQKVEFLVSFYNNEISEKSEIFDDQFSVERPDGSNFTLKIRSTKLEDSAMYFCASSGRSYEQYFGPGTRLTVT.

V is TRBV4-1 and J is TRBJ1-5; TRBD1 matches 12 bases. Looked up from germline, CDR1 is MGHRA and CDR2 is YSYEKL. The CDR3 runs 16 residues. Losses at the gene ends were 1 base for V and 8 bases for J; bases not matched to a gene: 6. The CDR3 bases are TGCGCCAGCAGCCAAGTTGGGACAGGGGGCTTTGAGCCCCAGCATTTT. This encodes CASSQVGTGGFEPQHF.

The chain employs TRBV7-2 and TRBJ2-3, with D possibly being TRBD1 or TRBD2 (5 bases each). Trimming shortened V by 1 base and J by 3 bases, and 11 bases separated the two germline ends. The CDR3 sequence is 15 residues long. Germline V gives CDR1 SGHTA, CDR2 FQGNSA. The CDR3 DNA follows: TGTGCCAGCAGCTTAGTCTGGGGGTTGACAGATACGCAGTATTTT. Protein: CASSLVWGLTDTQYF.

Notes on this clone: Additional DNA sequences in this sample encode the identical CDR3. The chain couples TRBV2 to TRBJ2-7, with 10 bases identical to TRBD1. Trimming cost V 5 bases and J 5 bases; bases outside gene matches: 6. CDR3 length equals 14 residues. CDR1 is SNHLY, CDR2 FYNNEI, per germline. The CDR3 spells CASSPWTGGDEQYF. In nucleotides, the CDR3 is TGTGCCAGCAGTCCTTGGACAGGGGGGGACGAGCAGTACTTC.

The genes are TRBV6-1 and TRBJ1-5; D ambiguous. Per the germline V gene, CDR1 is MNHNS and CDR2 is SASEGT. V lost 2 bases, J lost 3 bases, and 14 bases lay in between. The CDR3 covers 16 residues. The CDR3 DNA is TGTGCCAGCAGTGAACCGAAGCGGGCATACAATCAGCCCCAGCATTTT. This encodes CASSEPKRAYNQPQHF.

Notes on this clone: A read error may produce the germline difference seen at one junction end. Other DNA sequences in this sample translate to the same CDR3. V is TRBV7-7 and J is TRBJ2-7; TRBD1 aligns across 7 bases. The germline V gene encodes CDR1 SSHAT and CDR2 FNYEAQ (reference sequence). CDR3 size: 15 residues. The CDR3 sequence is CASSLAPGQIYEQYF. The DNA of the CDR3 is TGTGCTAGCAGCTTAGCGCCGGGACAGATCTACGAGCAGTACTTC.

Details on this clone: Relative to the germline gene, one junction end is altered; a read error may explain this. The CDR3 is CSAKSGPNF. The DNA for the CDR3 is TGCAGTGCAAAATCGGGCCCAAACTTT. The V call is TRBV20-1, the J call TRBJ1-6, with no clear D. The germline V gene has CDR1 DFQATT and CDR2 SNEGSKA (reference sequence). This CDR3 is 9 amino acids long.

This chain uses TRBV4-3 with TRBJ1-6; TRBD1 is a possible D gene (5 bases). Germline V gene lookup returns CDR1 LGHNA and CDR2 YSLEER. Between the trimmed V and J ends, which lost 0 bases and 6 bases, there was a span of 15 bases. The CDR3 length is 17 residues. CDR3 region: CASSQEWPLGGNSPLHF. CDR3 DNA sequence: TGCGCCAGCAGCCAAGAGTGGCCTTTGGGGGGTAATTCACCCCTCCACTTT.

The sample holds one count of this clone. J is TRBJ2-5 and V is TRBV30; the D gene is possibly TRBD1 (5 bases). The V and J ends lost 2 bases and 5 bases respectively, with 12 bases between them. The CDR3 length is 13 residues. Germline V lookup: CDR1 GTSNPN, CDR2 SVGIG (reference sequence). The CDR3 DNA sequence: TGTGCCTGGAGTTTTGGGGCCAGGGAGACCCAGTACTTC. This translates into CAWSFGARETQYF.

CDR3 in amino acids: CASSQDGLFTDTQYF. The CDR3 region has the DNA TGCGCCAGCAGCCAAGATGGGCTATTCACAGATACGCAGTATTTT. The J gene is TRBJ2-3, the V gene TRBV4-1; D uncertain. The CDR3 consists of 15 residues. Germline V gene sequence: CDR1 MGHRA, CDR2 YSYEKL. V shed 0 bases and J shed 2 bases, with 9 bases lying between them.

The J gene is TRBJ1-5, the V gene TRBV6-1, with TRBD1 as a possible D gene (6 bases). This CDR3 region has 16 residues. The ends were cut back, 0 bases at V and 5 bases at J, with 14 bases in the middle. Per germline, CDR1 MNHNS and CDR2 SASEGT. The CDR3 protein is CASSEARDTYYQPQHF. The DNA for the CDR3 is TGTGCCAGCAGTGAAGCCCGGGACACTTATTATCAGCCCCAGCATTTT.

The CDR3 nucleotides are TGTGCCAGCAGCTTTACTAGCGGGAGTACGTACGAGCAGTACTTC. It specifies CASSFTSGSTYEQYF. The J gene is TRBJ2-7, the V gene TRBV13; 11 bases map to TRBD2. Germline CDR1 and CDR2: PRHDT and FYEKMQ (reference sequence). V trimming: 3 bases; J trimming: 4 bases; junction bases outside the gene matches: 5. This CDR3 region has 15 residues.

V gene TRBV5-4 combines with J gene TRBJ2-7, with a possible D match to TRBD1 (5 bases). The ends were cut back, 4 bases at V and 11 bases at J, with 22 bases in the middle. CDR1 and CDR2 (germline): SGHNT, YYREEE (reference sequence). The CDR3 totals 14 residues. CDR3 loop: CASSQPDIDRDKYF. The CDR3 nucleotides read TGTGCCAGCAGCCAACCGGACATTGACAGAGATAAGTACTTC.